The 18 T cell receptor beta chains below were found in one sample sequenced in a study of molecular identifiers for immune sequencing clone quantification. Each CDR3 protein gets one entry after TCRdb re-called the PCR reads with MiXCR. The sample has under 650,000 distinct CDR3 sequences, approximately 20% seen once. The sample consisted of naive CD8+ T cells from blood, with Jurkat cell RNA spiked in. Subset of the sample: FACS-sorted CD8+CD4-CCR7+CD45RA+ naive T cells. Receptor source: a human donor in good health. Some libraries in this study had Jurkat cell RNA spiked in.

This clonotype was detected many times. This chain joins TRBV29-1 and TRBJ2-7, with 7 nucleotides matching TRBD2. Germline V lookup: CDR1 SQVTM, CDR2 ANQGSEA. The junction had 11 bases not matched to a gene; V was cut back by 3 bases and J by 12 bases. The CDR3 has 12 residues. The CDR3 region has the DNA TGCAGCGTTGACTCGGGGGAGGGAAAGCTGTACTTC. This codes for CSVDSGEGKLYF.

There are a few counts of this clonotype. The J gene is TRBJ2-1, the V gene TRBV20-1; TRBD2 aligns across 14 bases. Germline CDR1 is DFQATT and CDR2 is SNEGSKA (reference sequence). J gave up 0 bases and V 1 base, and 8 bases lay outside the gene matches. The CDR3 covers 19 residues. The CDR3, as DNA: TGCAGTGCTAGAGTATGGGGACTAGCGGGGGCAAGCTCCTACAATGAGCAGTTCTTC. Amino acids: CSARVWGLAGASSYNEQFF.

The CDR3 sequence: CASSLGGLGQGYEQYF. The CDR3 DNA reads TGTGCCAGCAGCTTAGGTGGTCTGGGGCAGGGCTACGAGCAGTACTTC. The genes are TRBV13 and TRBJ2-7; possible D gene TRBD1, 5 bases. The germline V gene has CDR1 PRHDT and CDR2 FYEKMQ (reference sequence). V was cut by 0 bases and J by 3 bases, with 15 bases left in between. The CDR3 runs 16 residues.

Turning to this clonotype: A read error may explain this, as a much larger clone is one base away. The chain has TRBV30 and TRBJ2-7; D not certain. V was cut by 8 bases and J by 7 bases, with 21 bases left in between. The CDR3 length is 13 residues. Looked up from germline, CDR1 is GTSNPN and CDR2 is SVGIG (reference sequence). Here the CDR3 DNA reads TGTGCCAGGCAGGTTATTGGCGGTGGGGAGCAGTACTTC. This translates into CARQVIGGGEQYF.

This clonotype showed up just a few times. The gene calls are TRBV12-3 or TRBV12-4 and TRBJ2-7; D uncertain. V lost 8 bases and J lost 0, with 11 bases in between. The CDR3 extends over 13 amino acids. The CDR3, as DNA: TGTGCCAGCCGATGGGAATCCTCCTACGAGCAGTACTTC. It specifies CASRWESSYEQYF.

J is TRBJ2-7 and V is TRBV6-2 or TRBV6-3; 10 bases map to TRBD1. V gave up 3 bases and J gave up 4 bases; unmatched junction bases: 6. This CDR3 region has 15 residues. Germline lookup yields CDR1 MNHEY and CDR2 SVGEGT. Here the CDR3 DNA reads TGTGCCAGCAGTTATAGGGGACAGGGGATGTACGAGCAGTACTTC. Translation gives CASSYRGQGMYEQYF.

In its sample, this clonotype was seen many times. The V call is TRBV6-5, the J call TRBJ2-7; 7 bases agree with TRBD1. Trimming removed 5 bases from V and 0 bases from J; junction bases left unmatched: 7. Germline V gives CDR1 MNHEY, CDR2 SVGAGI. The CDR3 has 15 residues. The CDR3 region is CASSTHRDSSYEQYF. The CDR3 nucleotides read TGTGCCAGCAGTACTCACCGGGACAGCTCCTACGAGCAGTACTTC.

This clonotype was picked up a small number of times. The chain recombines TRBV6-2 or TRBV6-3 with TRBJ1-6; the D gene is possibly TRBD1 (5 bases). Deletions cut 7 bases from V and 14 bases from J, with 21 bases between. Per the germline V gene, CDR1 is MNHEY and CDR2 is SVGEGT. CDR3 length: 14 residues. DNA of the CDR3: TGTGCCAGCACTTCCGGGGCCAATAATTTGGCCCTCCACTTT. Encoded protein: CASTSGANNLALHF.

As regards this clonotype: Just one base apart from a much larger clone, this may be a read error. V usage is TRBV7-8 and J usage is TRBJ2-5; D remains ambiguous. Germline lookup yields CDR1 SGHVS and CDR2 FQNEAQ. This CDR3 has 13 residues. The CDR3 is CASSPHAQETLYF. The CDR3 nucleotides are TGTGCCAGCAGCCCGCATGCACAAGAGACCCTGTACTTC.

This chain connects TRBV28 to TRBJ2-1; D gene unclear. Germline CDR1 reads MDHEN; CDR2 reads SYDVKM. The CDR3 length is 12 residues. The germline V and J ends were trimmed by 5 bases and 7 bases, with 9 bases remaining between them. The CDR3 DNA follows: TGTGCCAGCAGTCCAGAGTGGAATGAGCAGTTCTTC. It yields the protein CASSPEWNEQFF.

This clonotype came up many times. The genes are TRBV4-1 and TRBJ1-5; TRBD1 matches at 9 bases. The CDR3 totals 15 residues. Germline V gene data show CDR1 as MGHRA and CDR2 as YSYEKL. J lost 5 bases, V lost 4 bases, and 6 bases had no gene match. CDR3 coding DNA: TGCGCCAGCAGCCGGTGGACAGGGGTTGATCAGCCCCAGCATTTT. Its protein is CASSRWTGVDQPQHF.

Note on this clonotype: One end of the junction fails to match germline, which may point to a read error. The V and J genes are TRBV7-6 and TRBJ1-6; 9 positions match TRBD1. Germline CDR1 SGHVS, CDR2 FNYEAQ. The CDR3 is 15 residues long. CDR3 bases: TGTGTCAGCAGCTTAGCGGGACAGGGAAGCCCACCCCTCCACTTT. Its translation is CVSSLAGQGSPPLHF.

This clonotype was observed at least ten times. The chain combines TRBV3-1 with TRBJ2-7; weak D call: TRBD1 (5 bases). Per germline, CDR1 LGHDT and CDR2 YNNKEL (reference sequence). The CDR3 loop spans 14 amino acids. Deletions cut 3 bases from V and 3 bases from J, with 12 bases between. The CDR3 DNA reads TGTGCCAGCAGCCAGTCAGGGCCAGTCTACGAGCAGTACTTC. Its protein is CASSQSGPVYEQYF.

A few counts support this clonotype. This chain uses TRBV12-5 with TRBJ1-2; D remains ambiguous. The germline CDR1 and CDR2 sequences are LGHNT and FRNRAP. This CDR3 comprises 13 residues. With 4 bases removed from V and 1 base from J, the gap between germline ends came to 7 bases. CDR3 sequence (DNA): TGTGCTAGTGGTTCGCTGGATAACTATGGCTACACCTTC. This sequence encodes CASGSLDNYGYTF. Variable domain in full (rest from reference TRBV12-5 and TRBJ1-2): DARVTQTPRHKVTEMGQEVTMRCQPILGHNTVFWYRQTMMQGLELLAYFRNRAPLDDSGMPKDRFSAEMPDATLATLKIQPSEPRDSAVYFCASGSLDNYGYTFGSGTRLTVV.

Ten or more counts support this clonotype. The gene calls are TRBV5-4 and TRBJ2-7, with D unclear. Germline CDR1 is SGHNT and CDR2 is YYREEE (reference sequence). Trimming pared 5 bases from V and 4 bases from J, leaving 10 bases between. The CDR3 totals 12 residues. The CDR3 DNA reads as TGTGCCAGCAGTTACGATGCTTACGAGCAGTACTTC. This translates into CASSYDAYEQYF.

This clonotype was seen a handful of times. V usage is TRBV7-2 and J usage is TRBJ2-7; TRBD2 matches 13 bases. Unmatched junction bases numbered 9, after V lost 4 bases and J lost 0 bases. The CDR3 loop spans 18 amino acids. From germline, CDR1 is SGHTA and CDR2 FQGNSA. This CDR3 reads CASSSSSGLAGLSYEQYF. The CDR3 region has the DNA TGTGCCAGCAGCTCCAGTTCGGGACTAGCGGGACTCTCCTACGAGCAGTACTTC.

This clonotype was observed at least ten times. This rearrangement joins TRBV12-3 or TRBV12-4 to TRBJ2-7; 10 bases are shared with TRBD2. CDR3 length equals 15 residues. The trim removed 3 bases at V and 5 bases at J, leaving 7 bases unmatched. The CDR3 region is CASSLSGREGNEQYF. Here the CDR3 DNA reads TGTGCCAGCAGTTTGAGCGGGAGGGAGGGCAACGAGCAGTACTTC.

Only a few counts were recorded for this clonotype. The genes are TRBV9 and TRBJ2-3; the D gene is possibly TRBD2 (6 bases). Germline values: CDR1 SGDLS, CDR2 YYNGEE. CDR3 length: 16 amino acids. V dropped 0 bases and J dropped 4 bases, with 15 bases sitting between them. The CDR3 DNA sequence: TGTGCCAGCAGCGTAGAAGGACGGGAGTGGGCAGATACGCAGTATTTT. Translated, it gives CASSVEGREWADTQYF.